Below, 13 T cell receptor beta chains from the same sample are listed, as sequenced in a study of blood T cell repertoires in COVID-19. Data came from immunoSEQ multiplex PCR; TCRdb stores just in-frame clones and leaves some out. The sample lists approximately 150,000 clones; 80% were seen once. The sequencing sample was made of peripheral blood. All receptors come from a man in his 70s who had recovered from COVID-19.

The rearrangement joins TRBV15 to TRBJ1-4, with D possibly matching TRBD1 (5 bases). Looked up from germline, CDR1 is LNHNV and CDR2 is YYDKDF (reference sequence). This CDR3 has 15 amino acids. V gave up 1 base and J gave up 4 bases, with 10 bases separating them. In nucleotides, the CDR3 is TGTGCCACCAGCAGAGTACCGGGGGATAATGAAAAACTGTTTTTT. It translates to CATSRVPGDNEKLFF.

The chain links TRBV5-1 to TRBJ2-4; the D gene is possibly TRBD1 (6 bases). CDR3 size: 14 residues. V lost 4 bases, J lost 8 bases, and 16 bases lay in between. CDR1 and CDR2 from the germline V gene are SGHRS and YFSETQ. CDR3 region: CASSLAGDSDIQYF. CDR3 in DNA: TGCGCCAGCAGCCTTGCAGGGGATTCGGACATTCAGTACTTC.

The V call is TRBV5-1, the J call TRBJ2-7; a possible D gene is TRBD1 (6 bases). The V gene lost 1 base and the J gene lost 4 bases, with 15 bases spanning the gap. The CDR3 covers 15 residues. Germline V gene data show CDR1 as SGHRS and CDR2 as YFSETQ. CDR3: CASSLSLGAEYEQYF. In nucleotides, the CDR3 is TGCGCCAGCAGCTTGAGTCTGGGGGCGGAGTACGAGCAGTACTTC.

The chain joins TRBV9 to TRBJ1-6; 7 bases map to TRBD1. This CDR3 contains 15 residues. The V gene's germline CDR1 is SGDLS and CDR2 YYNGEE. The V and J ends lost 5 bases and 0 bases, in that order; junction bases with no gene match: 2. CDR3 coding DNA: TGTGCCAGCAGGGGACAGAGCTCCTATAATTCACCCCTCCACTTT. Protein product: CASRGQSSYNSPLHF.

V gene TRBV12-5 combines with J gene TRBJ1-1; 7 bases agree with TRBD1. J was trimmed by 8 bases and V by 4 bases; bases with no gene match: 4. Germline V gene sequence: CDR1 LGHNT, CDR2 FRNRAP. The CDR3 is made up of 12 amino acids. The CDR3 DNA reads TGTGCTAGTGGTTCCCCGGACAGGGAAGCTTTCTTT. This codes for CASGSPDREAFF.

This chain uses TRBV19 with TRBJ2-5, with 10 bases identical to TRBD2. This CDR3 contains 13 residues. Germline V CDR1 and CDR2: LNHDA, SQIVND (reference sequence). J was trimmed by 5 bases and V by 9 bases; bases with no gene match: 6. CDR3 sequence: CASLGAGGETQYF. CDR3 coding DNA: TGTGCCAGCCTAGGAGCGGGAGGGGAGACCCAGTACTTC.

The genes are TRBV20-1 and TRBJ1-1; 7 bases agree with TRBD1. Trimming took 3 bases from V and 0 from J; bases not matched to a gene: 4. Germline CDR1 is DFQATT and CDR2 is SNEGSKA (reference sequence). The CDR3 covers 14 residues. CDR3 loop: CSASAGGMNTEAFF. CDR3 DNA sequence: TGCAGTGCTAGTGCAGGGGGAATGAACACTGAAGCTTTCTTT.

This clone was observed a single time. V and J are TRBV5-1 and TRBJ2-1, with 12 bases identical to TRBD1. After removal of 2 bases from V and 6 bases from J, the junction contained 12 bases not matched to a gene. This CDR3 region has 18 residues. The germline V gene encodes CDR1 SGHRS and CDR2 YFSETQ. The CDR3 sequence is CASSFPETGTGGGNEQFF. The CDR3 DNA sequence: TGCGCCAGCAGCTTCCCCGAGACCGGGACAGGGGGCGGCAATGAGCAGTTCTTC.

The J gene is TRBJ1-6, the V gene TRBV3-1 (or the pseudogene TRBV3-2); 12 bases map to TRBD1. The CDR3 has 16 residues. Germline V lookup: CDR1 LGHDT, CDR2 YNNKEL (reference sequence). Trimming took 0 bases from V and 10 from J; bases not matched to a gene: 4. CDR3 in DNA: TGTGCCAGCAGCCAAGACGGGACAGGGGGCGGCTCACCCCTCCACTTT. Translated: CASSQDGTGGGSPLHF.

The chain combines TRBV24-1 with TRBJ2-2; 7 nucleotides match TRBD1. Germline CDR1 and CDR2: KGHDR and SFDVKD. The CDR3 is 16 amino acids. After removal of 2 bases from V and 5 bases from J, the junction contained 7 bases not matched to a gene. The DNA of the CDR3 is TGTGCCACCAGTGATTCCCGACAGGGAAGGACCGGGGAGCTGTTTTTT. Its translation is CATSDSRQGRTGELFF.

CDR3 sequence reads: CASRSTAMNTEAFF. Here the CDR3 DNA reads TGCGCCAGCCGGTCGACAGCCATGAACACTGAAGCTTTCTTT. This sequence joins TRBV4-1 and TRBJ1-1; possible D gene TRBD1, 5 bases. The CDR3 length is 14 residues. CDR1 and CDR2 (germline): MGHRA, YSYEKL. The V end lost 8 bases, the J end lost 0 bases, and 13 bases lay between the germline ends.

This sequence joins TRBV12-3 or TRBV12-4 and TRBJ2-3, with TRBD2 identical over 7 bases. Germline trimming cut 6 bases from V and 6 bases from J; bases unmatched to any gene: 6. The CDR3 is 13 amino acids. The CDR3 reads CASRQLAFDTQYF. The CDR3, as DNA: TGTGCCAGCAGGCAACTAGCGTTCGATACGCAGTATTTT.

This clone turned up a few times. The chain is built from TRBV6-5 and TRBJ2-5; possible D gene TRBD1, 6 bases. Germline loops: CDR1 MNHEY, CDR2 SVGAGI. This CDR3 comprises 15 residues. V lost 5 bases and J lost 2, with 15 bases in between. For the CDR3, the DNA is TGTGCCAGCAGTCTCGGACAGCTACTTCAAGAGACCCAGTACTTC. Its protein is CASSLGQLLQETQYF.